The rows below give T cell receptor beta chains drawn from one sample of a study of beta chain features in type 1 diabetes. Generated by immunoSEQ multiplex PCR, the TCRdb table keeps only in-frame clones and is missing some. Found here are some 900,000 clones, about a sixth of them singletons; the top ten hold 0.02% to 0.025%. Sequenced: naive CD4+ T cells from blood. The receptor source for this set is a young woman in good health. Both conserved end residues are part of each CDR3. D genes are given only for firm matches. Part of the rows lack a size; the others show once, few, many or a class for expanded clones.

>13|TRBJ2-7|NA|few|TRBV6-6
CASSYSYSYEQYF
TGTGCCAGCAGTTACTCCTACTCCTACGAGCAGTACTTC
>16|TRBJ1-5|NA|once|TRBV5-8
CASSLLWANSNQPQHF
TGTGCCAGCAGCTTGTTATGGGCGAATAGCAATCAGCCCCAGCATTTT
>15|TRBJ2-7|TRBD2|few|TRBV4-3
CASSQEPSGSYEQYF
TGCGCCAGCAGCCAAGAACCTAGCGGGAGCTACGAGCAGTACTTC
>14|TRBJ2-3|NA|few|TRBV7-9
CASRPTGGTDTQYF
TGTGCCAGCAGACCTACGGGGGGCACAGATACGCAGTATTTT
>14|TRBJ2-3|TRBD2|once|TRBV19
CASKLAGGTDTQYF
TGTGCCAGTAAATTAGCGGGAGGTACAGATACGCAGTATTTT
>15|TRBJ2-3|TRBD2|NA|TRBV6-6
CASSYGLAGTDTQYF
TGTGCCAGCAGTTACGGTCTAGCGGGCACAGATACGCAGTATTTT
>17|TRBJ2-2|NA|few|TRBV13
CASSLNPGSKYTGELFF
TGTGCCAGCAGCTTAAATCCAGGATCCAAGTACACCGGGGAGCTGTTTTTT
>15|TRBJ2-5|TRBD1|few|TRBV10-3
CAISSGQGVSETQYF
TGTGCCATCAGTAGTGGACAGGGGGTTTCAGAGACCCAGTACTTC
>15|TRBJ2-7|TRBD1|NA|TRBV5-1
CASSLAGTGRQEQYF
TGCGCCAGCAGCTTGGCCGGGACAGGGCGTCAAGAGCAGTACTTC
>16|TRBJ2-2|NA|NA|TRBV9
CASSDRVYQNTGELFF
TGTGCCAGCAGCGACAGGGTTTACCAGAACACCGGGGAGCTGTTTTTT
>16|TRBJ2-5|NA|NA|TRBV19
CASSQDPSVWQETQYF
TGTGCCAGTAGCCAAGACCCTTCGGTTTGGCAAGAGACCCAGTACTTC
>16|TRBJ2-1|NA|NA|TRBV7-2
CASSANAVTLYNEQFF
TGTGCCAGCAGCGCCAACGCGGTTACCCTCTACAATGAGCAGTTCTTC
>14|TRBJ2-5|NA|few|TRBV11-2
CASSSPIILRTQYF
TGTGCCAGCAGCTCCCCCATAATCCTCCGGACCCAGTACTTC
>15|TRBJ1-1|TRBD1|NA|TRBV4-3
CASSRLGTGGTEAFF
TGCGCCAGCAGCCGCCTTGGGACAGGGGGCACTGAAGCTTTCTTT
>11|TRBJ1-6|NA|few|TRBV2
CASSENSPLHF
TGTGCCAGCAGTGAGAATTCACCCCTCCACTTT
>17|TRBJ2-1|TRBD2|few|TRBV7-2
CASSLLAGGSSYNEQFF
TGTGCCAGCAGCCTACTAGCGGGAGGGTCCTCCTACAATGAGCAGTTCTTC
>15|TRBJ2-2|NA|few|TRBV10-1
CASSDRVLHTGELFF
TGCGCCAGCAGTGACCGAGTGCTACACACCGGGGAGCTGTTTTTT
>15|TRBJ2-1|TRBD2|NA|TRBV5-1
CASSRTSGRANEQFF
TGCGCCAGCTCTCGAACTAGCGGGAGGGCCAATGAGCAGTTCTTC
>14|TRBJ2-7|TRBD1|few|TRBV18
CASSPDRDAHEQYF
TGTGCCAGCTCACCGGACAGGGACGCCCACGAGCAGTACTTC
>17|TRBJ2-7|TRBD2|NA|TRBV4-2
CASSQGASGRLSYEQYF
TGTGCCAGCAGCCAAGGTGCTAGCGGGAGGCTTAGCTACGAGCAGTACTTC
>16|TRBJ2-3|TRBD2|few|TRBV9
CASSVAGRVSTDTQYF
TGTGCCAGCAGCGTAGCCGGGAGGGTATCCACAGATACGCAGTATTTT
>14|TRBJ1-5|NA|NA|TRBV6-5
CASSYSTSDQPQHF
TGTGCCAGCAGTTACTCCACCTCTGATCAGCCCCAGCATTTT
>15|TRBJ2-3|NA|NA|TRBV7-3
CASSPQGRGTDTQYF
TGTGCCAGCAGCCCTCAGGGGAGAGGCACAGATACGCAGTATTTT
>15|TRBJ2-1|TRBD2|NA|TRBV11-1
CASSRAGDSRNEQFF
TGTGCCAGCAGCCGAGCGGGAGATTCCCGCAATGAGCAGTTCTTC
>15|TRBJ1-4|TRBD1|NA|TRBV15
CATSRGDRGSEKLFF
TGTGCCACCAGCAGAGGAGACAGGGGTAGTGAAAAACTGTTTTTT
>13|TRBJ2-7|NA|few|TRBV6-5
CASSPGTRREQYF
TGTGCCAGCAGCCCCGGGACCCGGAGGGAGCAGTACTTC
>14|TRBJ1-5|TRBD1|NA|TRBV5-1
CASSPTGPNQPQHF
TGCGCCAGCAGCCCGACAGGGCCCAATCAGCCCCAGCATTTT
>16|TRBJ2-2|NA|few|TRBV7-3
CASSLSGAQNSGELFF
TGTGCCAGCAGCTTAAGCGGGGCACAGAACTCCGGGGAGCTGTTTTTT
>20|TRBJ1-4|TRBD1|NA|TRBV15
CATSRPWTGADPTTNEKLFF
TGTGCCACCAGCAGACCATGGACAGGGGCTGACCCTACAACTAATGAAAAACTGTTTTTT
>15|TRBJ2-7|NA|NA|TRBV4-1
CASSQDSASFYEQYF
TGCGCCAGCAGCCAAGATTCCGCAAGTTTCTACGAGCAGTACTTC
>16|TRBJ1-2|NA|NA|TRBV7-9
CASSPPRGGDWNGYTF
TGTGCCAGCAGCCCGCCGCGAGGTGGGGACTGGAATGGCTACACCTTC
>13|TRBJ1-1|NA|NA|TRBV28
CASSLRMNTEAFF
TGTGCCAGCAGTTTACGCATGAACACTGAAGCTTTCTTT
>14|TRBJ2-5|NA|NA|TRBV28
CASSFPARLETQYF
TGTGCCAGCAGTTTTCCTGCGCGGTTAGAGACCCAGTACTTC
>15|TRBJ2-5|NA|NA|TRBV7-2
CASSVHKLAGETQYF
TGTGCCAGCAGCGTTCATAAACTAGCAGGGGAGACCCAGTACTTC
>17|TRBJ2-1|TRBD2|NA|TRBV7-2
CASSLRGLAGGGNEQFF
TGTGCCAGCAGCCTCCGGGGACTAGCGGGAGGTGGCAATGAGCAGTTCTTC
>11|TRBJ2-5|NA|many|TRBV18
CASSLQETQYF
TGTGCCAGCTCACTCCAAGAGACCCAGTACTTC
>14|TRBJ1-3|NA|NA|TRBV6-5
CASSERSSGNTIYF
TGTGCCAGCAGTGAACGATCCTCTGGAAACACCATATATTTT
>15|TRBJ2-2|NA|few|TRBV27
CASSLSGGITGELFF
TGTGCCAGCAGTTTGAGTGGGGGGATTACCGGGGAGCTGTTTTTT
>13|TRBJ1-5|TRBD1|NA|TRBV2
CASSTTGFQPQHF
TGTGCCAGCAGCACGACAGGGTTTCAGCCCCAGCATTTT
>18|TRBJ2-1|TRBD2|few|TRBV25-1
CASSDLVSLSGRPHEQFF
TGTGCCAGCAGTGATCTGGTTTCCCTCAGCGGGAGACCCCATGAACAGTTCTTC
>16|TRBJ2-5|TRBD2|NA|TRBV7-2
CASSSGLAGGQETQYF
TGTGCCAGCAGCTCCGGACTAGCTGGGGGGCAAGAGACCCAGTACTTC
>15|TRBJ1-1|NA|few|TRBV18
CASSLPVGSDTEAFF
TGTGCCAGCTCACTCCCAGTGGGCTCGGACACTGAAGCTTTCTTT
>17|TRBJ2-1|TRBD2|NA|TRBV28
CASSLYPPGTTYNEQFF
TGTGCCAGCAGTTTATACCCCCCTGGGACTACTTACAATGAGCAGTTCTTC
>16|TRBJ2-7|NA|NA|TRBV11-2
CASSLVRSIGDYEQYF
TGTGCCAGCAGCCTAGTGCGGTCTATTGGGGACTACGAGCAGTACTTC
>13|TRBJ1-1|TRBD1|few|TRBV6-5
CASSNRQGFEAFF
TGTGCCAGCAGTAACCGACAGGGGTTTGAAGCTTTCTTT
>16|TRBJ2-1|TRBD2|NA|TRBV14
CASSQPTSGNYNEQFF
TGTGCCAGCAGCCAACCCACTAGCGGCAATTACAATGAGCAGTTCTTC
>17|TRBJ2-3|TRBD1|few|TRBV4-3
CASSQSSPGQGLGTQYF
TGCGCCAGCAGCCAAAGTTCCCCGGGACAGGGGCTAGGTACGCAGTATTTT
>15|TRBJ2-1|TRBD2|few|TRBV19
CASSIPGTSVNEQFF
TGTGCCAGTAGTATTCCCGGGACTAGCGTGAATGAGCAGTTCTTC
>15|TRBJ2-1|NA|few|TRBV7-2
CASSLESSGYNEQFF
TGTGCCAGCAGCTTAGAAAGCTCAGGGTACAATGAGCAGTTCTTC
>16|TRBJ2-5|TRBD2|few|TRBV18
CASSRMLAGGLETQYF
TGTGCCAGCTCAAGAATGCTAGCGGGAGGCTTGGAGACCCAGTACTTC
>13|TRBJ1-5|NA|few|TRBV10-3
CAISEFRDQPQHF
TGTGCCATCAGTGAGTTCCGGGACCAGCCCCAGCATTTT
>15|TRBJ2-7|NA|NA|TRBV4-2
CASSQEVSQIDEQYF
TGTGCCAGCAGCCAAGAGGTGTCGCAAATCGACGAGCAGTACTTC
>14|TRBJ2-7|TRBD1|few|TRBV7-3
CASSLETGDYEQYF
TGTGCCAGCAGCTTGGAGACAGGGGACTACGAGCAGTACTTC